This note documents a single TCR beta chain sequence. It was patients with CD8+CD57+ cell expansion by flow cytometry who were chosen for sequencing. The data belong to a study of CD8+CD57+ T cells in acquired aplastic anemia. Study in general: Sorted CD4+ and CD8+ cells gave a mean 3.2 ug DNA, range roughly 0.18 to 30 ug.

CDR3 and TCR beta VDJ profiling relied on a genomic DNA template. Each CDR3 protein gets one entry after TCRdb re-called the reads with MiXCR. The table has about 160,000 distinct CDR3 sequences, more than 45% seen once. This CDR3 has 14 residues. Trimming removed 4 bases from V and 11 bases from J; junction bases left unmatched: 6. Germline CDR1 is SGHAT and CDR2 is FQNNGV. Specimen: sorted CD4+, CD8+, or CD8+CD57+ T cells (not recorded which) from PBMCs. The sequence derives from a human donor with aplastic anemia. V usage is TRBV11-2 and J usage is TRBJ2-1, with 12 bases lining up with TRBD1. The CDR3 here is CASSYGTGGNKQFF. DNA of the CDR3: TGTGCCAGCAGCTACGGGACAGGGGGCAACAAGCAGTTCTTC. The variable domain in full, with the rest retrieved from reference TRBV11-2 and TRBJ2-1, is EAGVAQSPRYKIIEKRQSVAFWCNPISGHATLYWYQQILGQGPKLLIQFQNNGVVDDSQLPKDRFSAERLKGVDSTLKIQPAKLEDSAVYLCASSYGTGGNKQFFGPGTRLTVL.